This TCR beta chain appears in the sequencing data of a study of blood T cell repertoires in COVID-19. About the research overall: Researchers got acute and convalescent COVID-19 samples from the United States, Italy and Spain. PBMCs, B-cell-depleted T cells, or T cells were the source of the cDNA or gDNA that made up the material.

Original handling: Amplified reference gene primers provided the basis for estimating nucleated cell counts. Only in-frame clones appear in the TCRdb table, and some are missing; sequencing was by immunoSEQ multiplex PCR. The V and J calls and clone size are taken from that table; D and trimming were inferred from the DNA. The sample consists of 150,000 to 200,000 clones, roughly 80% of them appearing once. It was during active infection that Seattle patients were enrolled and then longitudinally followed. Germline V gene sequence: CDR1 MRHNA, CDR2 SNTAGT. This CDR3 is built from 12 residues. The V gene lost 10 bases and the J gene lost 2 bases, with 12 bases spanning the gap.

Sequencing was carried out using peripheral blood. The sequence derives from a woman aged 40 to 50 with COVID-19, enrolled during active disease. The rearrangement uses TRBV6-4 and TRBJ2-7; weak D call: TRBD2 (5 bases). The CDR3 sequence: CAKGEETYEQYF. The CDR3 DNA is TGTGCCAAGGGAGAAGAAACCTACGAGCAGTACTTC.